The next 11 T cell receptor beta chains were all read from a single sample in a study of blood T cell repertoires in COVID-19. Profiled with immunoSEQ multiplex PCR; TCRdb holds only in-frame clones, not every one. The sample lists hundreds of thousands of clones; 75% to 90% were seen once. The source material was peripheral blood. The receptors were gathered from a woman in her 30s with acute or convalescent COVID-19.

V usage is TRBV9 and J usage is TRBJ1-3; perhaps TRBD1 as D (5 bases). CDR3 length: 14 residues. Looked up from germline, CDR1 is SGDLS and CDR2 is YYNGEE. With 3 bases removed from V and 1 base from J, the gap between germline ends came to 8 bases. CDR3 sequence reads: CASSEQGSGNTIYF. In DNA form, the CDR3 reads TGTGCCAGCAGCGAGCAGGGATCTGGAAACACCATATATTTT.

V usage is TRBV9 and J usage is TRBJ2-7; TRBD1 aligns across 8 bases. The germline CDR1 and CDR2 sequences are SGDLS and YYNGEE. This CDR3 is 14 amino acids long. V was pared by 0 bases and J by 3 bases, with 2 bases of the junction left unmatched. For the CDR3, the DNA is TGTGCCAGCAGCGTAGTCGACAGGGGCTACGAGCAGTACTTC. This gives the protein CASSVVDRGYEQYF. The variable domain in full, completed from reference TRBV9 and TRBJ2-7, reads DSGVTQTPKHLITATGQRVTLRCSPRSGDLSVYWYQQSLDQGLQFLIQYYNGEERAKGNILERFSAQQFPDLHSELNLSSLELGDSALYFCASSVVDRGYEQYFGPGTRLTVT.

This clone was found many times. This chain joins TRBV5-1 and TRBJ2-1, with D tentatively TRBD2 (5 bases). Germline V gene data show CDR1 as SGHRS and CDR2 as YFSETQ. Trimming left V 2 bases short and J 6 bases short, with 15 bases between. The CDR3 spans 15 residues. The DNA for the CDR3 is TGCGCCAGCAGCTTAGCACAGTCTGAGGGCAATGAGCAGTTCTTC. This translates into CASSLAQSEGNEQFF.

This clone was recorded once. The V gene is TRBV9, the J gene TRBJ1-2, with D possibly being TRBD1 (6 bases). This CDR3 region has 14 residues. Between the trimmed V and J ends, which lost 4 bases and 4 bases, there was a span of 14 bases. The germline gives CDR1 SGDLS, CDR2 YYNGEE. Here the CDR3 DNA reads TGTGCCAGCAGCCCAGCGGACAGCTCCTATGGCTACACCTTC. Encoded protein: CASSPADSSYGYTF.

The chain joins TRBV19 to TRBJ1-4; maybe TRBD1 (5 bases). CDR1 LNHDA and CDR2 SQIVND come from the germline V gene (reference sequence). The CDR3 is 10 residues long. V was trimmed by 10 bases and J by 14 bases, leaving 14 bases between them. The CDR3 is CATSGSRLFF. For the CDR3, the DNA is TGTGCCACCTCAGGGTCTCGGCTGTTTTTT.

The V and J genes are TRBV5-7 and TRBJ1-3; the D is unclear. TRBV5-7 is designated an ORF whose function remains uncertain. The V and J ends lost 0 bases and 0 bases respectively, with 10 bases between them. This CDR3 has 16 amino acids. The CDR3 DNA follows: TGTGCCAGCAGCTTGGCCGAAGAGGACTCTGGAAACACCATATATTTT. It is translated as CASSLAEEDSGNTIYF.

This rearrangement joins TRBV6-5 to TRBJ1-1, with D tentatively TRBD1 (5 bases). Deletions cut 7 bases from V and 4 bases from J, with 16 bases between. This CDR3 contains 14 residues. CDR1 is MNHEY, CDR2 SVGAGI, per germline. CDR3 sequence (DNA): TGTGCCAGCATCCCACTTCGGGGGGGCACTGAAGCTTTCTTT. This gives the protein CASIPLRGGTEAFF.

The chain employs TRBV5-4 and TRBJ2-3; unclear D gene. Looked up from germline, CDR1 is SGHNT and CDR2 is YYREEE (reference sequence). Trimming left V 4 bases short and J 5 bases short, with 17 bases between. The CDR3 totals 15 residues. This CDR3 is CASSPEPLYGDTQYF. CDR3 coding DNA: TGTGCCAGCAGCCCAGAACCACTATATGGAGATACGCAGTATTTT.

The V call is TRBV9, the J call TRBJ1-1; D gene ambiguous. The CDR3 is made up of 15 amino acids. CDR1 and CDR2 from the germline V gene are SGDLS and YYNGEE. Trimming left V 1 base short and J 0 bases short, with 10 bases between. CDR3 sequence: CASSVNGYLNTEAFF. CDR3 coding DNA: TGTGCCAGCAGCGTAAACGGGTATCTGAACACTGAAGCTTTCTTT. Combining the CDR3 with reference TRBV9 and TRBJ1-1 gives the whole variable domain DSGVTQTPKHLITATGQRVTLRCSPRSGDLSVYWYQQSLDQGLQFLIQYYNGEERAKGNILERFSAQQFPDLHSELNLSSLELGDSALYFCASSVNGYLNTEAFFGQGTRLTVV.

The chain joins TRBV7-9 to TRBJ2-2; D is perhaps TRBD1 (6 bases). V lost 3 bases, J lost 10 bases, and 12 bases lay in between. This CDR3 spans 13 amino acids. Looked up from germline, CDR1 is SEHNR and CDR2 is FQNEAQ (reference sequence). CDR3 sequence (DNA): TGTGCCAGCAGCTTGGACCGGGACACGGAGCTGTTTTTT. This gives the protein CASSLDRDTELFF.

The chain links TRBV6-1 to TRBJ2-2, with TRBD1 identical over 9 bases. From germline, CDR1 is MNHNS and CDR2 SASEGT. The V gene end was trimmed by 6 bases and the J gene end by 5 bases; junction bases not matched to a gene: 4. The CDR3 length is 14 residues. The DNA of the CDR3 is TGTGCCAGCAGCCGGGACAGGGTTACCGGGGAGCTGTTTTTT. Translating it yields CASSRDRVTGELFF.